The clone carrying this T cell receptor (beta chain) was seen a single time. Use of 60 Vbeta and 13 Jbeta primers characterized the PCR. The assay was immunoSEQ multiplex PCR, and TCRdb's table has in-frame clones only and misses some. The profile covers around 130,000 clones, with about four fifths appearing a single time and approximately 5% taken by the ten largest. The source of the sample is a study of cytomegalovirus exposure and HLA in healthy donors. Sequences were obtained from PBMCs. This clonotype was sampled from a man in his thirties or forties in good health and CMV-seronegative.

The CDR3 loop reads CASSPWGVYGYTF. In nucleotides, the CDR3 is TGTGCCAGCAGCCCGTGGGGGGTTTATGGCTACACCTTC. V gene TRBV7-2 combines with J gene TRBJ1-2; D perhaps matches TRBD1 (5 bases). V shed 5 bases and J shed 5 bases, with 12 bases lying between them. Germline V gene data show CDR1 as SGHTA and CDR2 as FQGNSA. There are 13 residues in the CDR3.